The 25 T cell receptor beta chains in this list originate from one sample, sequenced in a study of control samples from healthy donors and cancer patients. Clones were sequenced by immunoSEQ multiplex PCR, and TCRdb holds only the in-frame ones, with some missing. The table includes about 130,000 clones, just under 95% detected once. What was sequenced was blood. The receptors here all came from a man aged 25-45 years in good health.

The gene calls are TRBV7-8 and TRBJ2-5; D gene ambiguous. The CDR3 extends over 14 amino acids. CDR1 is SGHVS and CDR2 is FQNEAQ in the germline V gene. V was trimmed by 1 base and J by 3 bases, leaving 9 bases between them. This chain's CDR3 is CASSLGLREETQYF. For the CDR3, the DNA is TGTGCCAGCAGCTTAGGTCTCAGAGAAGAGACCCAGTACTTC.

This clone was found once. Other DNA sequences in this specimen translate into the identical CDR3. CDR3 region: CASSLRGSGNTIYF. CDR3 nucleotide sequence: TGTGCCAGCAGTTTAAGGGGATCTGGAAACACCATATATTTT. The rearrangement uses TRBV27 and TRBJ1-3, with a weak D call TRBD1 (5 bases). Germline CDR1 and CDR2: MNHEY and SMNVEV (reference sequence). With 2 bases removed from V and 1 base from J, the gap between germline ends came to 6 bases. The CDR3 is made up of 14 amino acids.

This clone was detected only once. This chain uses TRBV27 with TRBJ2-5; D uncertain. The CDR3 spans 14 residues. The V gene lost 2 bases and the J gene lost 7 bases, with 14 bases spanning the gap. Per the germline V gene, CDR1 is MNHEY and CDR2 is SMNVEV (reference sequence). CDR3 residues: CASSLMGWSGTQYF. The CDR3 bases are TGTGCCAGCAGTTTAATGGGGTGGAGTGGGACCCAGTACTTC.

This rearrangement joins TRBV27 to TRBJ2-7; D possibly uses TRBD1 or TRBD2 (5 bases each). Trimming removed 5 bases at V and 2 bases at J, with 13 bases between. This CDR3 comprises 14 residues. The germline V gene has CDR1 MNHEY and CDR2 SMNVEV (reference sequence). CDR3: CASSGGRNPYEQYF. The CDR3 DNA follows: TGTGCCAGCAGTGGGGGACGCAACCCCTACGAGCAGTACTTC.

The V call is TRBV4-3, the J call TRBJ2-6; the D gene is possibly TRBD1 (5 bases). This CDR3 comprises 16 residues. Germline loops: CDR1 LGHNA, CDR2 YSLEER. V was trimmed by 4 bases and J by 3 bases, leaving 13 bases between them. The CDR3 loop is CASSLGHSGGANVLTF. The CDR3 DNA reads as TGCGCCAGCAGCCTTGGACATTCGGGTGGGGCCAACGTCCTGACTTTC.

V usage is TRBV7-2 and J usage is TRBJ2-5; 7 bases map to TRBD1. Germline lookup yields CDR1 SGHTA and CDR2 FQGNSA. The CDR3 extends over 15 amino acids. J was trimmed by 2 bases and V by 5 bases; bases with no gene match: 8. Here the CDR3 reads CASSQQSGQQETQYF. As DNA, the CDR3 is TGTGCCAGCAGCCAACAATCGGGACAGCAAGAGACCCAGTACTTC.

The chain recombines TRBV19 with TRBJ2-1, with D possibly TRBD2 on 6 matching bases. Trimming stripped 5 bases from V and 13 bases from J, with 18 bases between. Germline-derived CDR1 and CDR2 are LNHDA and SQIVND (reference sequence). This CDR3 is 13 amino acids long. The CDR3 protein is CASSVGSGPSQFF. The CDR3 DNA is TGTGCCAGTAGTGTGGGTAGCGGCCCTAGTCAGTTCTTC.

The chain has TRBV30 and TRBJ2-1; maybe TRBD2 (6 bases). The CDR3 loop spans 18 amino acids. The germline CDR1 and CDR2 sequences are GTSNPN and SVGIG (reference sequence). V shed 0 bases and J shed 2 bases, with 20 bases lying between them. CDR3 sequence reads: CAWSVRSSGGATYNEQFF. In nucleotides, the CDR3 is TGTGCCTGGAGTGTAAGGTCGTCGGGCGGGGCAACCTACAATGAGCAGTTCTTC. Drawing the rest from reference TRBV30 and TRBJ2-1, the complete variable domain is SQTIHQWPATLVQPVGSPLSLECTVEGTSNPNLYWYRQAAGRGLQLLFYSVGIGQISSEVPQNLSASRPQDRQFILSSKKLLLSDSGFYLCAWSVRSSGGATYNEQFFGPGTRLTVL.

The chain has TRBV14 and TRBJ1-1, with 9 bases identical to TRBD1. The length of the CDR3 is 18 residues. Trimming cost V 6 bases and J 5 bases; bases outside gene matches: 19. Germline V gene lookup returns CDR1 SGHDN and CDR2 FVKESK. CDR3 amino acids: CASSSKRARGQGRTEAFF. CDR3 coding DNA: TGTGCCAGCAGTTCCAAGAGGGCCAGAGGACAGGGGAGGACTGAAGCTTTCTTT.

J is TRBJ2-3 and V is TRBV5-1; D remains ambiguous. This CDR3 is built from 15 residues. Trimming removed 5 bases from V and 0 bases from J, with 13 bases in between. The germline gives CDR1 SGHRS, CDR2 YFSETQ. CDR3 nucleotide sequence: TGCGCCAGCAGTAAACAACAGTATAGCACAGATACGCAGTATTTT. It codes for CASSKQQYSTDTQYF. Looking up the rest from reference TRBV5-1 and TRBJ2-3 gives the full variable domain: KAGVTQTPRYLIKTRGQQVTLSCSPISGHRSVSWYQQTPGQGLQFLFEYFSETQRNKGNFPGRFSGRQFSNSRSEMNVSTLELGDSALYLCASSKQQYSTDTQYFGPGTRLTVL.

The chain recombines TRBV10-3 with TRBJ1-2; no reliable D call. The V end lost 6 bases, the J end lost 3 bases, and 14 bases lay between the germline ends. There are 14 residues in the CDR3. CDR1 and CDR2 (germline): ENHRY, SYGVKD. The DNA of the CDR3 is TGTGCCATCAGGAACTCCTCCCTCCACTATGGCTACACCTTC. Translated: CAIRNSSLHYGYTF.

V gene TRBV5-8 combines with J gene TRBJ2-4; D tentatively fits TRBD1 or TRBD2 (5 bases each). V was shortened by 2 bases and J by 1 base, with 7 bases between the two germline ends. From germline, CDR1 is SGHTS and CDR2 YDEGEE. The CDR3 loop spans 14 amino acids. The CDR3 sequence: CASSFGGAKNIQYF. DNA of the CDR3: TGTGCCAGCAGCTTTGGGGGTGCCAAAAACATTCAGTACTTC.

V and J are TRBV5-1 and TRBJ2-3; no clear D gene. CDR3 size: 11 residues. Germline V CDR1 and CDR2: SGHRS, YFSETQ. V was cut by 6 bases and J by 6 bases, with 8 bases left in between. CDR3 region: CASTKQDTQYF. The DNA for the CDR3 is TGCGCCAGCACCAAACAGGATACGCAGTATTTT.

The chain links TRBV24-1 to TRBJ1-6; D remains unclear. V was cut by 9 bases and J by 0 bases, with 23 bases left in between. The CDR3 contains 19 residues. Germline V gene data show CDR1 as KGHDR and CDR2 as SFDVKD. The CDR3: CATPPSKIRRSSYNSPLHF. DNA of the CDR3: TGTGCCACCCCCCCATCTAAGATTCGGCGGTCCTCCTATAATTCACCCCTCCACTTT.

The gene calls are TRBV6-2 or TRBV6-3 and TRBJ1-1, with D possibly TRBD1 on 5 matching bases. The V end lost 5 bases, the J end lost 3 bases, and 13 bases lay between the germline ends. CDR1 is MNHEY, CDR2 SVGEGT, per germline. The CDR3 runs to 14 residues. The CDR3 protein is CASSKAGIYTEAFF. The DNA for the CDR3 is TGTGCCAGCAGTAAAGCAGGGATTTACACTGAAGCTTTCTTT.

This clone was counted only a few times. CDR3 sequence (DNA): TGTGCCAGCAGCTCATACAGGAACACTGAAGCTTTCTTT. It yields the protein CASSSYRNTEAFF. The chain combines TRBV7-8 with TRBJ1-1; D remains ambiguous. Germline CDR1 and CDR2: SGHVS and FQNEAQ. CDR3 length: 13 residues. V was pared by 4 bases and J by 1 base, with 7 bases between.

V is TRBV6-5 and J is TRBJ2-7; D not certain. V was clipped by 2 bases and J by 2 bases, with 10 bases between them. The V gene's germline CDR1 is MNHEY and CDR2 SVGAGI. The CDR3 spans 14 residues. CDR3 amino acids: CASSYSRLAYEQYF. DNA of the CDR3: TGTGCCAGCAGTTACAGCAGGTTGGCCTACGAGCAGTACTTC.

The gene calls are TRBV30 and TRBJ1-3, with 10 bases aligning to TRBD1. The length of the CDR3 is 16 residues. Germline loops: CDR1 GTSNPN, CDR2 SVGIG (reference sequence). V lost 5 bases and J lost 0; bases outside the gene matches: 7. The CDR3 nucleotides are TGTGCCTGGCTGGACAGGGGGAGAGTCTCTGGAAACACCATATATTTT. Amino acids: CAWLDRGRVSGNTIYF.

The J gene is TRBJ1-1, the V gene TRBV6-5; weak D call: TRBD1 (5 bases). The V end lost 4 bases, the J end lost 2 bases, and 11 bases lay between the germline ends. Germline V gene sequence: CDR1 MNHEY, CDR2 SVGAGI. This CDR3 region has 14 residues. In nucleotides, the CDR3 is TGTGCCAGCAGTTCCGGGGCCAGCAACACTGAAGCTTTCTTT. This encodes CASSSGASNTEAFF.

This clone has only one observation. The chain recombines TRBV6-2 or TRBV6-3 with TRBJ2-5, with 11 bases matching TRBD2. V shed 0 bases, J shed 5 bases, and the junction held 8 bases outside the gene matches. CDR1 MNHEY and CDR2 SVGEGT come from the germline V gene. The CDR3 extends over 17 amino acids. DNA of the CDR3: TGTGCCAGCAGTTACTCGATCGGTAGCGGGGGGGCGGAGACCCAGTACTTC. As protein: CASSYSIGSGGAETQYF.

The chain's CDR3 is CASSYRTSTNYGYTF. The CDR3 coding sequence is TGCGCCAGCAGCTACCGGACAAGTACTAACTATGGCTACACCTTC. This chain joins TRBV5-1 and TRBJ1-2; a weak D match, TRBD1 (5 bases). The germline V gene encodes CDR1 SGHRS and CDR2 YFSETQ. Trimming took 3 bases from V and 0 from J, leaving 12 bases between them. The CDR3 extends over 15 amino acids.

This chain links TRBV6-5 with TRBJ2-5, with 8 bases identical to TRBD2. Germline V gene data show CDR1 as MNHEY and CDR2 as SVGAGI. V lost 5 bases, J lost 1 base, and 3 bases stayed unmatched. The CDR3 totals 14 residues. In DNA, the CDR3 is TGTGCCAGCAGTCGAGGGACTAGCCAAGAGACCCAGTACTTC. Amino acids: CASSRGTSQETQYF.

The chain employs TRBV5-1 and TRBJ2-5; perhaps TRBD2 as D (7 bases). The CDR3 has 17 amino acids. From germline, CDR1 is SGHRS and CDR2 YFSETQ. V lost 1 base to trimming and J lost 5 bases, with 21 bases between them. In DNA form, the CDR3 reads TGCGCCAGCAGCTTGTTAACCCTTCCACAGGGAGGGGAGACCCAGTACTTC. It yields the protein CASSLLTLPQGGETQYF.

This chain connects TRBV12-3 or TRBV12-4 to TRBJ1-2; D unresolved. V was trimmed by 3 bases and J by 4 bases, leaving 6 bases between them. This CDR3 region has 12 residues. CDR3 DNA sequence: TGTGCCAGCAGTTTTCGTCCCTATGGCTACACCTTC. It specifies CASSFRPYGYTF.

The chain has TRBV5-4 and TRBJ2-4; D is possibly TRBD1 or TRBD2 (5 bases each). Looked up from germline, CDR1 is SGHNT and CDR2 is YYREEE (reference sequence). The V end lost 4 bases, the J end lost 3 bases, and 20 bases lay between the germline ends. This CDR3 has 17 amino acids. In nucleotides, the CDR3 is TGTGCCAGCAGCGAGGGACCTGTGGTGGGGGTCAAAAACATTCAGTACTTC. It specifies CASSEGPVVGVKNIQYF.